The T cell receptor (beta chain) described here comes from a study of early stage breast cancer tumors. Study summary: About 80% of the 16 invasive tumors were ER+, PR+ and HER2-.

Sampling of the adjacent normal breast tissue occurred about 1.8-4 cm from the tumor. Some clones are missing from TCRdb's copy, which holds only in-frame ones; the method was immunoSEQ multiplex PCR. This sample has about 15,000 clones, with roughly 84% found just once. General study findings and limits: Tumors had 2.5 to 3-fold higher T cell density and higher clonality than adjacent normal breast tissue.

A word on this clone: What it binds is not known.

V dropped 6 bases and J dropped 1; count of bases not matched to a gene: 12. CDR1 is LGHNT, CDR2 FRNRAP, per germline. This CDR3 spans 16 amino acids. Sequenced input: normal breast tissue next to the tumor. The chain employs TRBV12-5 and TRBJ2-7; TRBD2 agrees at 7 bases. The clonotype comes from a person aged 30-39 years with breast cancer. In nucleotides, the CDR3 is TGTGCTAGTGGGCGTGAGGGACTACTCGGGTCCTACGAGCAGTACTTC. Its translation: CASGREGLLGSYEQYF.